The 5 T cell receptor beta chains below all came from one sample that was sequenced in a study of T cell responses to AZD1222 COVID-19 vaccine. Data came from immunoSEQ multiplex PCR; TCRdb stores just in-frame clones and leaves some out. The sample holds some 150,000 clones, around 84% seen once. Material: peripheral blood, obtained 28 days after the second AZD1222 dose. The receptors derive from an adult who received the AZD1222 COVID-19 vaccine.

The CDR3 reads CAWSYPNTEAFF. The CDR3 region has the DNA TGTGCCTGGAGCTACCCGAACACTGAAGCTTTCTTT. This sequence joins TRBV30 and TRBJ1-1; D gene uncertain. The CDR3 length is 12 residues. V lost 3 bases to trimming and J lost 1 base, with 6 bases between them. Germline V gives CDR1 GTSNPN, CDR2 SVGIG (reference sequence).

This clone was seen only once. This chain joins TRBV6-1 and TRBJ1-3; D uncertain. The V end lost 3 bases, the J end lost 0 bases, and 9 bases lay between the germline ends. Germline V gene lookup returns CDR1 MNHNS and CDR2 SASEGT. CDR3 length equals 15 residues. DNA of the CDR3: TGTGCCAGCAGTGAGGCCGTTGGCTCTGGAAACACCATATATTTT. This translates into CASSEAVGSGNTIYF.

CDR3 sequence reads: CASSAREENEQFF. DNA of the CDR3: TGTGCCAGCAGCGCCCGGGAAGAGAATGAGCAGTTCTTC. The chain employs TRBV9 and TRBJ2-1; possibly TRBD2 for D (5 bases). Trimming took off 3 bases at V and 7 bases at J, with 11 bases between the two ends. The CDR3 extends over 13 amino acids. CDR1 and CDR2 (germline): SGDLS, YYNGEE. Combining the CDR3 with reference TRBV9 and TRBJ2-1 gives the whole variable domain DSGVTQTPKHLITATGQRVTLRCSPRSGDLSVYWYQQSLDQGLQFLIQYYNGEERAKGNILERFSAQQFPDLHSELNLSSLELGDSALYFCASSAREENEQFFGPGTRLTVL.

This clone was picked up one time. The rearrangement uses TRBV12-5 and TRBJ2-2, with a weak D call TRBD1 (5 bases). V shed 0 bases and J shed 7 bases, with 12 bases lying between them. The CDR3 spans 15 residues. Germline CDR1 is LGHNT and CDR2 is FRNRAP. The CDR3 nucleotides are TGTGCTAGTGGTTTGGTAAGGGGTATGGACGGGGAGCTGTTTTTT. Its protein product is CASGLVRGMDGELFF.

V and J are TRBV2 and TRBJ1-2; D is ambiguous. V lost 2 bases and J 2 bases, leaving 3 bases between the germline ends. The length of the CDR3 is 12 residues. Looked up from germline, CDR1 is SNHLY and CDR2 is FYNNEI. The CDR3 DNA reads TGTGCCAGCAGTGAACAGAACTATGGCTACACCTTC. It codes for CASSEQNYGYTF.